Presented here are 17 T cell receptor beta chains from one specimen sequenced in a study of OX40 agonist ivuxolimab in advanced cancers. The method was immunoSEQ multiplex PCR; TCRdb's version includes in-frame clones alone and lacks a portion of them. The sample consists of tens of thousands of clones, approximately 85% of them appearing once. The sample consisted of CD4+ or CD8+ T cells sorted from blood, taken in a trial of the OX40 agonist ivuxolimab. Receptors originate from an adult with an advanced solid tumor such as melanoma, head and neck, liver or kidney cancer.

The chain joins TRBV4-3 to TRBJ2-1, with 7 bases that match TRBD1. CDR3 length: 16 residues. CDR1 is LGHNA and CDR2 is YSLEER in the germline V gene. Trimming removed 4 bases from V and 8 bases from J; junction bases left unmatched: 14. The CDR3 region has the DNA TGCGCCAGCAGCCGGGTTGAGGGGGCCGCCTCGGATGAGCAGTTCTTC. Translated, it gives CASSRVEGAASDEQFF.

J is TRBJ2-3 and V is TRBV5-1; D gene ambiguous. The CDR3 is 14 amino acids. V lost 0 bases and J lost 6, with 11 bases in between. Germline CDR1 and CDR2: SGHRS and YFSETQ. CDR3 region: CASSLAQPIDTQYF. DNA for the CDR3: TGCGCCAGCAGCTTGGCACAGCCAATCGATACGCAGTATTTT.

The V and J genes are TRBV6-1 and TRBJ2-5, with D unclear. Per the germline V gene, CDR1 is MNHNS and CDR2 is SASEGT. The CDR3 is 14 residues long. V gave up 5 bases and J gave up 2 bases, with 12 bases separating them. The DNA for the CDR3 is TGTGCCAGCAGTCTTTCCGGATTTCAAGAGACCCAGTACTTC. This encodes CASSLSGFQETQYF.

This chain connects TRBV7-3 to TRBJ2-1, with D uncertain. Germline V gives CDR1 SGHTA, CDR2 FQGTGA. CDR3 length: 14 amino acids. Trimming left V 4 bases short and J 5 bases short, with 12 bases between. CDR3: CASSSGPVDNEQFF. The CDR3 DNA sequence: TGTGCCAGCAGCTCCGGGCCGGTGGACAATGAGCAGTTCTTC.

The chain uses TRBV20-1 and TRBJ1-1; a possible D gene is TRBD1 (5 bases). V shed 7 bases and J shed 5 bases, with 11 bases lying between them. Germline CDR1 DFQATT, CDR2 SNEGSKA (reference sequence). This CDR3 spans 11 amino acids. The CDR3 coding sequence is TGCAGTGTCAGGGTCGGGACTGAAGCTTTCTTT. It encodes CSVRVGTEAFF.

The chain is built from TRBV7-9 and TRBJ2-1; no clear D. CDR3 length: 11 residues. V lost 5 bases, J lost 9 bases, and 8 bases lay in between. CDR1 and CDR2 (germline): SEHNR, FQNEAQ (reference sequence). The CDR3: CASSGGGEQFF. In nucleotides, the CDR3 is TGTGCCAGCAGCGGCGGTGGTGAGCAGTTCTTC.

Only one count was recorded for this clone. This chain links TRBV6-4 with TRBJ1-5; D call uncertain. Germline V gene data show CDR1 as MRHNA and CDR2 as SNTAGT. V was shortened by 0 bases and J by 7 bases, with 4 bases between the two germline ends. The CDR3 extends over 12 amino acids. The CDR3 is CASSDSIQPQHF. The CDR3 nucleotides read TGTGCCAGCAGTGACTCGATCCAGCCCCAGCATTTT.

The chain combines TRBV19 with TRBJ2-7; 8 positions match TRBD1. V lost 4 bases to trimming and J lost 4 bases; unmatched junction nucleotides: 9. The CDR3 totals 15 residues. Germline V CDR1 and CDR2: LNHDA, SQIVND (reference sequence). The CDR3 nucleotides are TGTGCCAGTAGTACCTTTCGACAGGGGTCGTACGAGCAGTACTTC. This sequence encodes CASSTFRQGSYEQYF.

The chain has TRBV19 and TRBJ1-5; 7 bases fit TRBD1. The ends lost 5 bases at V and 7 bases at J; junction bases unmatched: 14. Germline V gene lookup returns CDR1 LNHDA and CDR2 SQIVND (reference sequence). The CDR3 has 16 residues. The CDR3 here is CASSLWGQLNGQPQHF. CDR3 bases: TGTGCCAGTAGTCTTTGGGGACAGCTCAACGGACAGCCCCAGCATTTT. Supplemented by reference TRBV19 and TRBJ1-5, the full variable domain reads DGGITQSPKYLFRKEGQNVTLSCEQNLNHDAMYWYRQDPGQGLRLIYYSQIVNDFQKGDIAEGYSVSREKKESFPLTVTSAQKNPTAFYLCASSLWGQLNGQPQHFGDGTRLSIL.

The chain links TRBV5-4 to TRBJ1-1, with no clear D. CDR1 and CDR2 from the germline V gene are SGHNT and YYREEE (reference sequence). Trimming took 0 bases from V and 3 from J, leaving 9 bases between them. CDR3 length equals 14 residues. The CDR3 sequence: CASSLGGRDTEAFF. Here the CDR3 DNA reads TGTGCCAGCAGCTTGGGAGGCCGGGACACTGAAGCTTTCTTT.

The chain uses TRBV7-9 and TRBJ1-2; tentatively, D is TRBD1 (6 bases). V was shortened by 1 base and J by 5 bases, with 26 bases between the two germline ends. The CDR3 has 19 amino acids. Germline assignment: CDR1 SEHNR and CDR2 FQNEAQ (reference sequence). The CDR3 region is CASSLVVDRGLPLFYGYTF. The CDR3 bases are TGTGCCAGCAGCTTAGTTGTCGATCGGGGGCTGCCCCTCTTTTATGGCTACACCTTC.

The chain has TRBV28 and TRBJ2-5, with D maybe TRBD2 (6 bases). The CDR3 length is 12 residues. CDR1 and CDR2 from the germline V gene are MDHEN and SYDVKM. Trimming cost V 5 bases and J 11 bases, with 15 bases left between them. This chain's CDR3 is CASSEEAREQYF. In nucleotides, the CDR3 is TGTGCCAGCAGTGAGGAAGCTCGGGAGCAGTACTTC.

The rearrangement joins TRBV6-6 to TRBJ1-1; D gene unclear. The germline gives CDR1 MNHNY, CDR2 SVGAGI (reference sequence). Trimming removed 0 bases at V and 5 bases at J, with 10 bases between. The CDR3 is 14 residues long. CDR3 sequence reads: CASSYSGEGTEAFF. CDR3 nucleotide sequence: TGTGCCAGCAGTTACTCCGGGGAAGGGACTGAAGCTTTCTTT.

The chain joins TRBV12-5 to TRBJ2-2; 14 nucleotides line up with TRBD2. Unmatched junction bases numbered 1, after V lost 3 bases and J lost 4 bases. CDR1 LGHNT and CDR2 FRNRAP come from the germline V gene. The CDR3 extends over 16 amino acids. In DNA, the CDR3 is TGTGCTAGTGGTTTAGGGACTAGCGGGGGCACCGGGGAGCTGTTTTTT. This sequence encodes CASGLGTSGGTGELFF.

The chain combines TRBV30 with TRBJ1-2, with D unclear. Trimming removed 3 bases at V and 4 bases at J, with 9 bases between. The CDR3 spans 12 residues. CDR1 is GTSNPN and CDR2 is SVGIG in the germline V gene (reference sequence). DNA of the CDR3: TGTGCCTGGAGAGAATCCTTCTATGGCTACACCTTC. Its translation: CAWRESFYGYTF.

The chain links TRBV11-2 to TRBJ2-5; TRBD2 matches 14 bases. Germline CDR1 is SGHAT and CDR2 is FQNNGV. This CDR3 spans 17 amino acids. The J segment lost 9 bases and the V segment lost 6 bases, leaving 15 bases of the junction unmatched. CDR3 bases: TGTGCCAGCAGGAACCTCCTCGGGACTAGCGGGAGCCACCCCCAGTACTTC. This sequence encodes CASRNLLGTSGSHPQYF.

V gene TRBV11-2 combines with J gene TRBJ1-1, with no clear D. CDR1 and CDR2 (germline): SGHAT, FQNNGV. CDR3 size: 14 residues. Trimming shortened V by 4 bases and J by 2 bases, and 11 bases separated the two germline ends. The CDR3 reads CASSSRRGNTEAFF. CDR3 bases: TGTGCCAGCAGCTCCAGGCGGGGAAACACTGAAGCTTTCTTT.